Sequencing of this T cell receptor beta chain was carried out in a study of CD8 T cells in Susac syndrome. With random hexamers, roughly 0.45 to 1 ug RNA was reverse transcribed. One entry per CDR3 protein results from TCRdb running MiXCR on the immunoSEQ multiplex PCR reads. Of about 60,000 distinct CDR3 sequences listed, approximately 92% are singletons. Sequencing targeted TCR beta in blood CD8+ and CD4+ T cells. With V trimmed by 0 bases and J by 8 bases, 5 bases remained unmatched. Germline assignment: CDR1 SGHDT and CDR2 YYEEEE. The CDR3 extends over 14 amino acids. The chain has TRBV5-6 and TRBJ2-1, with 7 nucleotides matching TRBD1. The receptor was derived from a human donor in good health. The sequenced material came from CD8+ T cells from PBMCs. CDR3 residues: CASSLDRGWYEQFF. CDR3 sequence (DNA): TGTGCCAGCAGCTTGGACAGGGGATGGTATGAGCAGTTCTTC.